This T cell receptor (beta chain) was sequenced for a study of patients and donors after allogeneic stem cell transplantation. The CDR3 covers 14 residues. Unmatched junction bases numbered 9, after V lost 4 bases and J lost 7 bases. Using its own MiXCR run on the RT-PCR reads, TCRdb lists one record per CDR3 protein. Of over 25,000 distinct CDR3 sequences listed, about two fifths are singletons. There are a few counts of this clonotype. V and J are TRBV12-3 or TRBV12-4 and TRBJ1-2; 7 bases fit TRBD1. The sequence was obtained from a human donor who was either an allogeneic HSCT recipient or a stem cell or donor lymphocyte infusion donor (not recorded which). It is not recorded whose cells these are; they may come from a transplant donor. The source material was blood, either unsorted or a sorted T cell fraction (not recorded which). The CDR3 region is CASSSQGQFVGYTF. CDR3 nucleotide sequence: TGTGCCAGCAGTTCCCAGGGACAGTTCGTTGGCTACACCTTC.